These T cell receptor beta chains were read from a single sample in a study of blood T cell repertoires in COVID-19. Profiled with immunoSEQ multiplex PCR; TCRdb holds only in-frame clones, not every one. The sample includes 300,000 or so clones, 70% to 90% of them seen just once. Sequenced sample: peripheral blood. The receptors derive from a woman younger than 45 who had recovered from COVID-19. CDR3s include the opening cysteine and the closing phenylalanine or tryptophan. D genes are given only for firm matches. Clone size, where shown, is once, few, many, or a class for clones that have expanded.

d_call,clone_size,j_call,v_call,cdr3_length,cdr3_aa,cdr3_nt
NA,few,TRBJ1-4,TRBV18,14,CASSPQQVNEKLFF,TGTGCCAGCTCACCCCAACAGGTTAATGAAAAACTGTTTTTT
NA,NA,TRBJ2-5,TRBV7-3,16,CASSLTADADQETQYF,TGTGCCAGCAGCTTAACGGCCGATGCAGATCAAGAGACCCAGTACTTC
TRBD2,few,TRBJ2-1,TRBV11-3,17,CASSMGTSGGSYNEQFF,TGTGCCAGCAGCATGGGGACTAGCGGGGGCTCCTACAATGAGCAGTTCTTC
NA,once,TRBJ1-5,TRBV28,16,CASSLIAGGSNQPQHF,TGTGCCAGCAGTTTAATCGCGGGGGGTAGCAATCAGCCCCAGCATTTT
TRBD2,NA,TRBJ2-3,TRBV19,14,CASNLAASTDTQYF,TGTGCCAGTAATCTAGCGGCTAGCACAGATACGCAGTATTTT
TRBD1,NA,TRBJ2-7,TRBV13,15,CASSFYSGQRYEQYF,TGTGCCAGCAGCTTTTACTCGGGACAGCGTTACGAGCAGTACTTC
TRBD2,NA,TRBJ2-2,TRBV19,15,CASTSGGADTGELFF,TGTGCCAGTACTAGCGGGGGGGCGGACACCGGGGAGCTGTTTTTT
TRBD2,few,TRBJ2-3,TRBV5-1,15,CASRVSGGRTDTQYF,TGCGCCAGCAGAGTTAGCGGGGGACGCACAGATACGCAGTATTTT
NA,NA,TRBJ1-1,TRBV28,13,CASTLIGGTEAFF,TGTGCCAGCACCCTCATAGGGGGCACTGAAGCTTTCTTT
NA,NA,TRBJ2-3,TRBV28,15,CASSLPGGGTDTQYF,TGTGCCAGCAGCTTACCGGGGGGCGGCACAGATACGCAGTATTTT
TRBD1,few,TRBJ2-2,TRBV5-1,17,CASSSPAGQGVTGELFF,TGCGCCAGCAGCTCACCGGCCGGACAGGGGGTAACCGGGGAGCTGTTTTTT
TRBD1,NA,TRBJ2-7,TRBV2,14,CASSVQGAGYEQYF,TGTGCCAGCAGTGTACAGGGGGCCGGGTACGAGCAGTACTTC
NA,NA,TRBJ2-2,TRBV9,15,CASSDLGSNTGELFF,TGTGCCAGCAGTGACTTGGGTTCGAACACCGGGGAGCTGTTTTTT
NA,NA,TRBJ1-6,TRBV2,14,CASRLRGLPGALHF,TGTGCCAGCAGGCTACGAGGACTGCCCGGGGCCCTCCACTTT
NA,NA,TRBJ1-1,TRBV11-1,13,CASSLGRVREAFF,TGTGCCAGCAGCTTGGGCAGGGTAAGGGAAGCTTTCTTT
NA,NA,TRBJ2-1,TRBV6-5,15,CASGIGQGLYNEQFF,TGTGCCAGCGGGATCGGGCAGGGACTCTACAATGAGCAGTTCTTC
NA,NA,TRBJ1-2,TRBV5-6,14,CASSLARELSGYTF,TGTGCCAGCAGCTTGGCCCGAGAGCTCTCTGGCTACACCTTC